These 24 T cell receptor beta chains share one sample of origin, sequenced in a study of cytomegalovirus exposure and HLA in healthy donors. PCR primers comprised 60 Vbeta and 13 Jbeta primers. Assay: immunoSEQ multiplex PCR; the TCRdb copy retains only in-frame clones and omits some. The repertoire holds 150,000 to 200,000 clones, with 80% to 90% as singletons. The source material was PBMCs. All receptors derive from a girl aged 2-15 years in good health and CMV-seropositive.

This rearrangement joins TRBV5-1 to TRBJ2-1; 10 bases are shared with TRBD2. Trimming at V came to 4 bases and at J to 8 bases, leaving 12 bases not matched to a gene. Germline-derived CDR1 and CDR2 are SGHRS and YFSETQ. The length of the CDR3 is 16 residues. CDR3 DNA sequence: TGCGCCAGCAGCGTCCCTCTCAGCGGGGGGGCCGATGAGCAGTTCTTC. Encoded protein: CASSVPLSGGADEQFF.

This clone was picked up one time. The chain links TRBV27 to TRBJ1-1; possible D gene TRBD1, 6 bases. CDR1 is MNHEY and CDR2 is SMNVEV in the germline V gene (reference sequence). The CDR3 is made up of 13 amino acids. Trimming pared 8 bases from V and 6 bases from J, leaving 16 bases between. CDR3 amino acids: CASGGPGDPEAFF. For the CDR3, the DNA is TGTGCCAGCGGGGGTCCAGGGGACCCTGAAGCTTTCTTT.

V and J are TRBV6-5 and TRBJ2-2; 8 bases map to TRBD1. Losses at the gene ends were 4 bases for V and 6 bases for J; bases not matched to a gene: 4. Germline V gene data show CDR1 as MNHEY and CDR2 as SVGAGI. The CDR3 contains 14 residues. The DNA for the CDR3 is TGTGCCAGCAGTTCACAGGGGGTCCCCGGGGAGCTGTTTTTT. Protein: CASSSQGVPGELFF.

DNA for the CDR3: TGTGCCAGCAGTGAAGCTTGGGGGACAGGGTTCACCTCTCAGCCCCAGCATTTT. Translating it yields CASSEAWGTGFTSQPQHF. This chain uses TRBV6-1 with TRBJ1-5; 9 bases are shared with TRBD1. Germline loops: CDR1 MNHNS, CDR2 SASEGT. The V segment lost 0 bases and the J segment 6 bases; nucleotides outside the gene matches: 12. The CDR3 runs 18 residues.

The CDR3 nucleotides are TGTGCCAGCAGCTTCACCTTAGCGGGAGGGTCCCACGAGCAGTACTTC. Its protein is CASSFTLAGGSHEQYF. The chain uses TRBV7-9 and TRBJ2-7; 11 bases agree with TRBD2. CDR1 and CDR2 (germline): SEHNR, FQNEAQ (reference sequence). The CDR3 is 16 residues long. V shed 3 bases, J shed 5 bases, and the junction held 9 bases outside the gene matches.

In this sample, this clone is medium-sized. V is TRBV12-5 and J is TRBJ1-2; D not resolved. The V end lost 6 bases, the J end lost 5 bases, and 16 bases lay between the germline ends. This CDR3 has 14 residues. Germline CDR1 LGHNT, CDR2 FRNRAP. CDR3 sequence (DNA): TGTGCTAGTGGCTCAAGCGCGAGGATTTATGGCTACACCTTC. This encodes CASGSSARIYGYTF.

V and J are TRBV6-6 and TRBJ1-2; D possibly corresponds to TRBD1 (5 bases). Trimming took 2 bases from V and 2 from J, leaving 6 bases between them. Germline assignment: CDR1 MNHNY and CDR2 SVGAGI (reference sequence). The CDR3 spans 13 residues. The CDR3 sequence is CASSYQGNYGYTF. DNA for the CDR3: TGTGCCAGCAGTTACCAGGGAAACTATGGCTACACCTTC.

CDR3: CASSTGRTYRGNQPQHF. CDR3 bases: TGTGCCAGCAGTACAGGCAGGACCTACAGGGGCAATCAGCCCCAGCATTTT. The chain employs TRBV28 and TRBJ1-5; possible D gene TRBD1, 6 bases. This CDR3 contains 17 residues. V lost 5 bases, J lost 2 bases, and 19 bases lay in between. The germline gives CDR1 MDHEN, CDR2 SYDVKM.

The chain uses TRBV9 and TRBJ2-3, with 9 bases that match TRBD1. In germline, CDR1 is SGDLS, CDR2 YYNGEE. V shed 1 base, J shed 4 bases, and the junction held 7 bases outside the gene matches. The CDR3 has 16 residues. The CDR3 region has the DNA TGTGCCAGCAGCGTAACCGGGACAGGGTCCGCAGATACGCAGTATTTT. This translates into CASSVTGTGSADTQYF. Together with reference TRBV9 and TRBJ2-3, the CDR3 gives the full variable domain: DSGVTQTPKHLITATGQRVTLRCSPRSGDLSVYWYQQSLDQGLQFLIQYYNGEERAKGNILERFSAQQFPDLHSELNLSSLELGDSALYFCASSVTGTGSADTQYFGPGTRLTVL.

The rearrangement joins TRBV4-1 to TRBJ2-2; 9 bases are a match to TRBD1. Trimming removed 1 base from V and 8 bases from J; junction bases left unmatched: 8. The CDR3 spans 16 residues. Germline CDR1 and CDR2: MGHRA and YSYEKL. CDR3: CASSQVGTGLRGELFF. In DNA, the CDR3 is TGCGCCAGCAGCCAAGTCGGGACAGGGCTGCGTGGGGAGCTGTTTTTT.

V is TRBV2 and J is TRBJ1-6, with TRBD1 matching over 7 bases. The J segment lost 7 bases and the V segment lost 5 bases, leaving 8 bases of the junction unmatched. Germline assignment: CDR1 SNHLY and CDR2 FYNNEI. The CDR3 loop spans 15 amino acids. The CDR3: CASSPETGYNSPLHF. In DNA form, the CDR3 reads TGTGCCAGCAGTCCCGAGACAGGGTACAATTCACCCCTCCACTTT.

This clone was counted a few times. The V and J genes are TRBV19 and TRBJ2-7; 9 positions agree with TRBD2. CDR3 size: 17 residues. With 1 base clipped from V and 0 bases from J, the junction kept 7 bases outside the gene matches. Per the germline V gene, CDR1 is LNHDA and CDR2 is SQIVND (reference sequence). CDR3 nucleotide sequence: TGTGCCAGTAGTATAGGGGCGGCGGGAGGGGCCTCCTACGAGCAGTACTTC. Translating it yields CASSIGAAGGASYEQYF.

V is TRBV2 and J is TRBJ1-6; the D is unclear. Germline loops: CDR1 SNHLY, CDR2 FYNNEI. V lost 1 base and J 6 bases, leaving 10 bases between the germline ends. This CDR3 is built from 15 residues. The chain's CDR3 is CASSEGAVGNSPLHF. As DNA, the CDR3 is TGTGCCAGCAGTGAAGGGGCCGTGGGTAATTCACCCCTCCACTTT.

The chain is built from TRBV15 and TRBJ2-7; 8 bases are a match to TRBD1. This CDR3 has 13 amino acids. Trimming cost V 1 base and J 11 bases; bases outside gene matches: 7. Germline lookup yields CDR1 LNHNV and CDR2 YYDKDF (reference sequence). The CDR3 DNA sequence: TGTGCCACCAGCAGAGGACCGGGACAGGACGAGTACTTC. It yields the protein CATSRGPGQDEYF.

CDR3 sequence: CAWSRGQGIDEAFF. CDR3 nucleotide sequence: TGTGCCTGGAGCCGCGGACAGGGGATTGATGAAGCTTTCTTT. The chain is built from TRBV30 and TRBJ1-1, with 9 bases aligning to TRBD1. Germline assignment: CDR1 GTSNPN and CDR2 SVGIG (reference sequence). V lost 3 bases, J lost 7 bases, and 9 bases stayed unmatched. This CDR3 has 14 amino acids.

The chain's CDR3 is CASSLRISGEGRNEQFF. DNA for the CDR3: TGTGCCAGCAGCTTACGTATCTCGGGGGAGGGCCGGAATGAGCAGTTCTTC. The rearrangement links TRBV11-2 to TRBJ2-1, with TRBD2 matching over 7 bases. The CDR3 totals 17 residues. Germline loops: CDR1 SGHAT, CDR2 FQNNGV. J gave up 7 bases and V 2 bases, and 14 bases lay outside the gene matches.

The table lists this clone with a count of one. V usage is TRBV14 and J usage is TRBJ2-1; 14 bases agree with TRBD2. V was pared by 5 bases and J by 9 bases, with 6 bases of the junction left unmatched. Germline CDR1 reads SGHDN; CDR2 reads FVKESK. This CDR3 is built from 15 residues. CDR3 bases: TGTGCCAGCAGCGTGCCGGGACTAGCGGGAGTTGAGCAGTTCTTC. Its translation is CASSVPGLAGVEQFF. Based on the CDR3 plus reference TRBV14 and TRBJ2-1, the full variable domain is EAGVTQFPSHSVIEKGQTVTLRCDPISGHDNLYWYRRVMGKEIKFLLHFVKESKQDESGMPNNRFLAERTGGTYSTLKVQPAELEDSGVYFCASSVPGLAGVEQFFGPGTRLTVL.

The genes are TRBV5-1 and TRBJ2-7; 7 bases map to TRBD1. The CDR3 runs to 15 residues. CDR1 and CDR2 (germline): SGHRS, YFSETQ. The V and J ends lost 7 bases and 4 bases, in that order; junction bases with no gene match: 14. CDR3 nucleotides: TGCGCCAGCCGTAATCCGGGACAGAAAATTTACGAGCAGTACTTC. Amino acids: CASRNPGQKIYEQYF. The full variable domain, rest sourced from reference TRBV5-1 and TRBJ2-7, is KAGVTQTPRYLIKTRGQQVTLSCSPISGHRSVSWYQQTPGQGLQFLFEYFSETQRNKGNFPGRFSGRQFSNSRSEMNVSTLELGDSALYLCASRNPGQKIYEQYFGPGTRLTVT.

This clone appeared once. V and J are TRBV19 and TRBJ2-7; TRBD1 matches at 7 bases. CDR1 LNHDA and CDR2 SQIVND come from the germline V gene (reference sequence). This CDR3 has 14 residues. With V trimmed by 4 bases and J by 4 bases, 7 bases remained unmatched. The CDR3 sequence: CASSTRQGLYEQYF. The DNA of the CDR3 is TGTGCCAGTAGTACCCGACAGGGTTTATACGAGCAGTACTTC. The full variable domain, completed using reference TRBV19 and TRBJ2-7, is DGGITQSPKYLFRKEGQNVTLSCEQNLNHDAMYWYRQDPGQGLRLIYYSQIVNDFQKGDIAEGYSVSREKKESFPLTVTSAQKNPTAFYLCASSTRQGLYEQYFGPGTRLTVT.

The V and J genes are TRBV25-1 and TRBJ2-1; 9 positions agree with TRBD2. The CDR3 contains 14 residues. CDR1 and CDR2 (germline): MGHDK, SYGVNS. Germline trimming cut 4 bases from V and 5 bases from J; bases unmatched to any gene: 3. For the CDR3, the DNA is TGTGCCAGCAGTGGGACTAGCGAAGACAATGAGCAGTTCTTC. Translation gives CASSGTSEDNEQFF.

Here the CDR3 DNA reads TGTGCCTGGAGTGTCGGGTTGGGACAGGGGAACACTGAAGCTTTCTTT. Translating gives CAWSVGLGQGNTEAFF. This chain links TRBV30 with TRBJ1-1, with TRBD1 matching over 9 bases. J gave up 1 base and V 0 bases, and 6 bases lay outside the gene matches. Germline V CDR1 and CDR2: GTSNPN, SVGIG (reference sequence). The CDR3 runs 16 residues.

The V call is TRBV28, the J call TRBJ2-7; D is unresolved. Germline CDR1 and CDR2: MDHEN and SYDVKM. V lost 5 bases, J lost 4 bases, and 12 bases lay in between. The CDR3 has 13 amino acids. The CDR3, as DNA: TGTGCCAGCAGTCACGAATACTTATACGAGCAGTACTTC. This translates into CASSHEYLYEQYF. The full variable domain, its missing parts supplied by reference TRBV28 and TRBJ2-7, is DVKVTQSSRYLVKRTGEKVFLECVQDMDHENMFWYRQDPGLGLRLIYFSYDVKMKEKGDIPEGYSVSREKKERFSLILESASTNQTSMYLCASSHEYLYEQYFGPGTRLTVT.

The chain combines TRBV5-1 with TRBJ1-2; TRBD1 agrees at 10 bases. The junction had 2 bases not matched to a gene; V was cut back by 3 bases and J by 3 bases. The CDR3 covers 14 residues. In germline, CDR1 is SGHRS, CDR2 YFSETQ. The chain's CDR3 is CASSSGTGDYGYTF. The CDR3 nucleotides read TGCGCCAGCAGCTCCGGGACAGGGGACTATGGCTACACCTTC.

The V and J genes are TRBV4-1 and TRBJ2-5; 7 bases line up with TRBD2. Looked up from germline, CDR1 is MGHRA and CDR2 is YSYEKL. The CDR3 runs 16 residues. With 2 bases clipped from V and 1 base from J, the junction kept 7 bases outside the gene matches. The chain's CDR3 is CASSQRLAGAQETQYF. DNA for the CDR3: TGCGCCAGCAGCCAAAGGCTCGCGGGAGCCCAAGAGACCCAGTACTTC.